This T cell receptor beta chain originates from a study of graft-versus-host responses after intestinal transplantation. This table comes from immunoSEQ multiplex PCR, and its TCRdb copy is limited to in-frame clones, with some not included. The sample contains more than 12,000 clones, about 28% of which appear only once. After mixed lymphocyte reaction, dividing CD4+ and CD8+ responder T cells were sorted. This clone was seen more than once but under ten times. The sequence derives from a human patient who received an intestinal transplant. This material consisted of alloreactive CD4+ T cells from a mixed lymphocyte reaction culture, taken before intestinal transplant. Specified subset: CFSE-low proliferating T cells sorted from roughly 6-day pre-transplant mixed lymphocyte reaction (GvH or HvG direction).

The CDR3 DNA is TGTGCCAGTAGCAAGGACAGGCTTATGAACACTGAAGCTTTCTTT. It translates to CASSKDRLMNTEAFF. The chain couples TRBV19 to TRBJ1-1, with 7 bases that match TRBD1. The CDR3 sequence is 15 residues long. The ends lost 6 bases at V and 0 bases at J; junction bases unmatched: 7. The germline V gene encodes CDR1 LNHDA and CDR2 SQIVND (reference sequence).